Listed here are 27 T cell receptor beta chains from one sample, sequenced in a study of memory CD4+ T cells and cytomegalovirus serostatus. Single viable CD3+CD4+CD8-CD45RO+ cells were sorted as the memory CD4+ T cells. The repertoire was sequenced with immunoSEQ multiplex PCR; TCRdb's copy has only in-frame clones and lacks some. The sample carries approximately 52,000 clones, 78% recorded once. Sequenced input: memory CD4+ T cells from blood. All receptors come from an adult in good health and CMV-seronegative.

The chain recombines TRBV6-1 with TRBJ1-6; no clear D. Germline lookup yields CDR1 MNHNS and CDR2 SASEGT. The CDR3 contains 13 residues. Trimming pared 6 bases from V and 10 bases from J, leaving 13 bases between. In DNA form, the CDR3 reads TGTGCCAGCAGGGGAACAAGGTACTCACCCCTCCACTTT. It specifies CASRGTRYSPLHF.

This chain connects TRBV6-5 to TRBJ1-2; TRBD1 matches at 8 bases. V lost 5 bases, J lost 4 bases, and 3 bases stayed unmatched. The CDR3 is 13 amino acids. Germline CDR1 is MNHEY and CDR2 is SVGAGI. DNA of the CDR3: TGTGCCAGCAGTCGGACAGGGACCTATGGCTACACCTTC. Its translation is CASSRTGTYGYTF.

V gene TRBV7-2 combines with J gene TRBJ1-1, with a tentative D call TRBD1 (5 bases). This CDR3 spans 15 amino acids. V was pared by 3 bases and J by 7 bases, with 18 bases between. Germline V CDR1 and CDR2: SGHTA, FQGNSA. The CDR3 bases are TGTGCCAGCAGCTTTACAGGCTCGGACGGGCTTGAAGCTTTCTTT. Encoded protein: CASSFTGSDGLEAFF.

This sequence joins TRBV28 and TRBJ1-1; tentative D call: TRBD1 (5 bases). V gave up 3 bases and J gave up 6 bases, with 17 bases separating them. The germline V gene encodes CDR1 MDHEN and CDR2 SYDVKM. The CDR3 runs 15 residues. The DNA for the CDR3 is TGTGCCAGCAGTTTTCTGCGACAGTCGGGGTCTGAAGCTTTCTTT. It is translated as CASSFLRQSGSEAFF.

This rearrangement joins TRBV27 to TRBJ1-3; D unresolved. This CDR3 is built from 16 residues. V was shortened by 0 bases and J by 0 bases, with 9 bases between the two germline ends. CDR1 and CDR2 (germline): MNHEY, SMNVEV (reference sequence). CDR3: CASSLSSGLSGNTIYF. The CDR3, as DNA: TGTGCCAGCAGTTTATCTTCGGGTCTCTCTGGAAACACCATATATTTT.

The V call is TRBV11-2, the J call TRBJ2-1; 9 nucleotides line up with TRBD1. Per the germline V gene, CDR1 is SGHAT and CDR2 is FQNNGV. V shed 5 bases and J 2 bases; nucleotides not matched to a gene: 4. The CDR3 runs 15 residues. DNA of the CDR3: TGTGCCAGCAGCCGGGACAGGGCCCCCTACAATGAGCAGTTCTTC. It codes for CASSRDRAPYNEQFF.

This clone appeared once. The chain uses TRBV29-1 and TRBJ1-4; the D gene is possibly TRBD1 (6 bases). CDR3 size: 14 residues. In germline, CDR1 is SQVTM, CDR2 ANQGSEA. Trimming stripped 1 base from V and 9 bases from J, with 15 bases between. This CDR3 is CSVEVSAGDKKLFF. The DNA of the CDR3 is TGCAGCGTTGAAGTGAGTGCAGGGGATAAAAAACTGTTTTTT.

The chain links TRBV15 to TRBJ1-1; D not resolved. V was clipped by 0 bases and J by 1 base, with 12 bases between them. Per germline, CDR1 LNHNV and CDR2 YYDKDF (reference sequence). The CDR3 contains 16 residues. CDR3 in amino acids: CATSRDRAFPNTEAFF. In DNA, the CDR3 is TGTGCCACCAGCAGAGATCGGGCTTTCCCGAACACTGAAGCTTTCTTT.

V is TRBV5-5 and J is TRBJ1-1; D is undetermined. The CDR3 length is 13 residues. V shed 4 bases and J shed 10 bases, with 17 bases lying between them. Germline loops: CDR1 SGHKS, CDR2 YYEKEE (reference sequence). CDR3 DNA: TGTGCCAGCAGCCACCGCGATATCCCGGGAGCTTTCTTT. Its protein is CASSHRDIPGAFF.

The J gene is TRBJ2-5, the V gene TRBV5-4; D possibly corresponds to TRBD1 (5 bases). The CDR3 consists of 15 residues. CDR1 is SGHNT, CDR2 YYREEE, per germline (reference sequence). V lost 4 bases and J lost 3, with 16 bases in between. The CDR3 region has the DNA TGTGCCAGCAGCCACCTGTCAGGGCCCAAAGAGACCCAGTACTTC. Its translation: CASSHLSGPKETQYF.

J is TRBJ1-1 and V is TRBV5-4; 8 bases agree with TRBD1. CDR1 and CDR2 (germline): SGHNT, YYREEE (reference sequence). V gave up 4 bases and J gave up 3 bases; unmatched junction bases: 5. The CDR3 is 14 residues long. CDR3 sequence (DNA): TGTGCCAGCAGCAAGACAGGGGCATACACTGAAGCTTTCTTT. It yields the protein CASSKTGAYTEAFF. The complete variable domain, with remaining parts taken from reference TRBV5-4 and TRBJ1-1, reads ETGVTQSPTHLIKTRGQQVTLRCSSQSGHNTVSWYQQALGQGPQFIFQYYREEENGRGNFPPRFSGLQFPNYSSELNVNALELDDSALYLCASSKTGAYTEAFFGQGTRLTVV.

The V gene is TRBV6-6, the J gene TRBJ1-5, with 9 nucleotides matching TRBD1. This CDR3 comprises 16 residues. Germline CDR1 and CDR2: MNHNY and SVGAGI (reference sequence). V was pared by 8 bases and J by 2 bases, with 10 bases of the junction left unmatched. The CDR3 DNA reads as TGTGCCAGCGAGGGAGGGACAGGGATTGGCAATCAGCCCCAGCATTTT. This translates into CASEGGTGIGNQPQHF.

This chain joins TRBV5-1 and TRBJ2-7, with TRBD1 as a possible D gene (6 bases). CDR3 length: 13 amino acids. CDR1 SGHRS and CDR2 YFSETQ come from the germline V gene. Trimming removed 3 bases from V and 4 bases from J, with 11 bases in between. CDR3: CASSSGQKYEQYF. The CDR3 nucleotides read TGCGCCAGCAGCTCCGGACAGAAATACGAGCAGTACTTC.

For the CDR3, the DNA is TGTGCCAGTAGTGGTATGGTCGGGGGTCGGGAAGCTTTCTTT. Protein sequence: CASSGMVGGREAFF. V usage is TRBV19 and J usage is TRBJ1-1, with D perhaps TRBD1 (5 bases). Germline V CDR1 and CDR2: LNHDA, SQIVND (reference sequence). The CDR3 sequence is 14 residues long. V lost 5 bases and J lost 8, with 18 bases in between. The variable domain in full, completed from reference TRBV19 and TRBJ1-1, reads DGGITQSPKYLFRKEGQNVTLSCEQNLNHDAMYWYRQDPGQGLRLIYYSQIVNDFQKGDIAEGYSVSREKKESFPLTVTSAQKNPTAFYLCASSGMVGGREAFFGQGTRLTVV.

The rearrangement links TRBV6-5 to TRBJ1-2; TRBD1 matches 7 bases. CDR3 length equals 14 residues. The germline gives CDR1 MNHEY, CDR2 SVGAGI. The V and J ends lost 5 bases and 10 bases, in that order; junction bases with no gene match: 13. Here the CDR3 DNA reads TGTGCCAGCAGTGCATCCGGGCCTAAGGGGGCCTACACCTTC. Translation: CASSASGPKGAYTF.

This chain connects TRBV7-2 to TRBJ2-5, with no clear D. The V gene lost 4 bases and the J gene lost 0 bases, with 0 bases spanning the gap. This CDR3 spans 11 amino acids. Germline CDR1 is SGHTA and CDR2 is FQGNSA. DNA of the CDR3: TGTGCCAGCAGCTACCAAGAGACCCAGTACTTC. Translation: CASSYQETQYF.

CDR3 nucleotides: TGTGCCAGCAGCTTTAGCGCTTCGAGCGGGGGTACTAATGAGCAGTTCTTC. Encoded protein: CASSFSASSGGTNEQFF. This rearrangement joins TRBV7-3 to TRBJ2-1; 8 nucleotides align to TRBD2. Germline CDR1 reads SGHTA; CDR2 reads FQGTGA. This CDR3 is built from 17 residues. V was clipped by 3 bases and J by 7 bases; unmatched bases: 14.

This clone has only a few counts. The junction and the germline gene differ at one end; a read error may be behind it. The chain is built from TRBV7-9 and TRBJ2-7, with D perhaps given as TRBD1 or TRBD2 (5 bases each). The germline V gene has CDR1 SEHNR and CDR2 FQNEAQ (reference sequence). The length of the CDR3 is 16 residues. This CDR3 reads CASSLELRGRGYEQYF. The DNA for the CDR3 is TGTGCCAGCAGTTTAGAGCTTCGGGGAAGGGGCTACGAGCAGTACTTC.

With respect to this clone: The DNA is omitted, as the CDR3 cannot be located on it reliably, and the CDR3 follows TCRdb's listing. V usage is TRBV20-1 and J usage is TRBJ1-2. Germline CDR1 is DFQATT and CDR2 is SNEGSKA (reference sequence). Ends included, the CDR3 has 11 residues. CDR3: CSASGDYGCTF.

The chain combines TRBV28 with TRBJ1-2; 11 nucleotides match TRBD1. With 10 bases clipped from V and 8 bases from J, the junction kept 12 bases outside the gene matches. Germline CDR1 reads MDHEN; CDR2 reads SYDVKM. The CDR3 has 14 amino acids. CDR3 bases: TGTGCCACCCGGGGCGGACAGGGGGCTCGGGGCTACACCTTC. It encodes CATRGGQGARGYTF.

CDR3 in DNA: TGTGCCAGCAGCCCTCGGGGGAGGCGCGGCACCGGGGAGCTGTTTTTT. Protein product: CASSPRGRRGTGELFF. The chain links TRBV7-2 to TRBJ2-2; maybe TRBD2 (6 bases). The CDR3 length is 16 residues. Deletions cut 5 bases from V and 4 bases from J, with 17 bases between. Per germline, CDR1 SGHTA and CDR2 FQGNSA.

The chain links TRBV25-1 to TRBJ2-7, with D perhaps matching TRBD1 (7 bases). The V end lost 8 bases, the J end lost 0 bases, and 11 bases lay between the germline ends. Germline assignment: CDR1 MGHDK and CDR2 SYGVNS. This CDR3 is built from 13 residues. The DNA of the CDR3 is TGTGCCAGCTGCAGGGGGGCCTCCTACGAGCAGTACTTC. It yields the protein CASCRGASYEQYF.

J is TRBJ1-5 and V is TRBV6-1, with a weak D call TRBD1 (5 bases). Germline assignment: CDR1 MNHNS and CDR2 SASEGT. This CDR3 contains 14 residues. Trimming took off 6 bases at V and 3 bases at J, with 12 bases between the two ends. The DNA for the CDR3 is TGTGCCAGCAGCCCATTGGGGGTCAATCAGCCCCAGCATTTT. Translated, it gives CASSPLGVNQPQHF.

This clone appeared a single time. This sequence joins TRBV19 and TRBJ2-1, with no clear D. V was pared by 1 base and J by 0 bases, with 13 bases between. The CDR3 length is 17 residues. Germline-derived CDR1 and CDR2 are LNHDA and SQIVND (reference sequence). The CDR3 coding sequence is TGTGCCAGTAGTATAGTTACGGCGCAGAGCTCCTACAATGAGCAGTTCTTC. It specifies CASSIVTAQSSYNEQFF.

The rearrangement links TRBV5-1 to TRBJ1-6; TRBD1 matches 8 bases. The CDR3 extends over 14 amino acids. Germline V CDR1 and CDR2: SGHRS, YFSETQ. The V and J ends lost 2 bases and 12 bases, in that order; junction bases with no gene match: 7. The CDR3 here is CASSFGQGGEPLHF. For the CDR3, the DNA is TGCGCCAGCAGCTTCGGACAGGGAGGGGAACCCCTCCACTTT.

This chain links TRBV6-1 with TRBJ1-4; D is unresolved. Looked up from germline, CDR1 is MNHNS and CDR2 is SASEGT. V was clipped by 7 bases and J by 0 bases, with 9 bases between them. The CDR3 runs to 14 residues. The CDR3 is CASKLTATNEKLFF. CDR3 bases: TGTGCCAGCAAACTGACTGCAACTAATGAAAAACTGTTTTTT.

The chain joins TRBV19 to TRBJ1-5; a weak D match, TRBD1 (6 bases). Per germline, CDR1 LNHDA and CDR2 SQIVND (reference sequence). The ends were cut back, 10 bases at V and 4 bases at J, with 20 bases in the middle. This CDR3 region has 15 residues. The chain's CDR3 is CATKPPGQLNQPQHF. CDR3 nucleotide sequence: TGTGCCACCAAACCCCCTGGACAGTTAAATCAGCCCCAGCATTTT.